This entry features one TCR beta chain sequence. The target of this receptor is not known. No per-base quality is available; no much larger clone lies one base away. The V end loses 7 bases and the J end loses 2 bases, and a stretch of 26 bases separates them. The CDR3 starts with the cysteine, ends with the phenylalanine, and has 19 residues. The read is trimmed to its CDR3 DNA, 57 bases read in frame from base 1. The germline V gene encodes CDR1 WSHSY and CDR2 SAAADI. Enrolling through a virtual design, the prospective study's participants ranged in age from roughly 18 to 100 years and lived across 24 United States geographic areas. In the prospective study, cohorts were assigned on the basis of participant-reported clinical history obtained from a screening survey and a study questionnaire. In the prospective study, mobile phlebotomists collected whole blood, serum and a nasopharyngeal or oropharyngeal swab from each participant. Participants in the prospective study had the option to provide additional blood draws and questionnaires over an approximately two-month period. Blood samples from the prospective study were shipped frozen or at room temperature prior to DNA extraction.

The data stem from a study of blood T cell repertoires in COVID-19 (dated by TCRdb to between 2020 and 2021). Regarding the study in general: Samples covering the acute and convalescent phases of COVID-19 were provided by collaborators in the United States, Italy and Spain. Subjects who had been exposed to COVID-19, were actively infected with it, or had recovered from it provided the deeply sampled blood TCRbeta repertoires that made up the dataset. The material from the prospective study consisted of cDNA or gDNA derived from T cells, B-cell-depleted T cells, or PBMCs. Samples were obtained from the ongoing ImmuneRACE study (first 160 participants) and from over a thousand subjects provided by 6 global collaborators. Where available, HLA class I and class II types were taken from metadata supplied by the sample provider and were not determined by assay-based typing. Sample metadata almost always included a de-identified subject ID, COVID-19 status, age in years and sex. The repertoires were made available in a free public database intended to serve as a resource for research on the immune response to SARS-CoV-2. Summary of the overall study and its limitations: The quantity of clinical and demographic metadata differed by source and by participant and was supplied without curation.

TCRbeta CDR3 regions were amplified from genomic DNA using the immunoSEQ Assay, a bias-controlled multiplex PCR. The published analysis was carried out like this. Nucleated cell counts per sample were estimated from amplification of reference gene primers within the assay. To quantify the absolute abundance of each unique TCRbeta CDR3 rearrangement, sequence reads were collapsed and filtered. For each sample, productive Simpson clonality was calculated as the square root of Simpson's diversity index over productive rearrangements. TCRdb re-hosts the immuneACCESS table, in-frame sequences only. Its copies lack some clones; in the studies checked, an unresolved V gene accounts for under half of them, and the cause for the rest is not known. That table supplies the V and J calls and clone size; D and trimming were determined from the DNA. This sample comprises 200,000 to 250,000 clones, approximately 92% of them detected only once. The ten biggest clones cover approximately 3.5% of the sample.

The clonotype comes from a young woman in a cohort exposed to, infected with or recovered from COVID-19 (not recorded which). The chain joins TRBV10-2 to TRBJ2-2; possibly the D gene is TRBD2, per 7 matching bases. The source material was PBMCs or T cells enriched from blood (not recorded which). The CDR3 amino acid sequence is: CASTEGEGPLLNNTGELFF. In nucleotide form, the sequence is TGCGCCAGCACCGAGGGGGAGGGTCCCCTCCTCAATAACACCGGGGAGCTGTTTTTT.